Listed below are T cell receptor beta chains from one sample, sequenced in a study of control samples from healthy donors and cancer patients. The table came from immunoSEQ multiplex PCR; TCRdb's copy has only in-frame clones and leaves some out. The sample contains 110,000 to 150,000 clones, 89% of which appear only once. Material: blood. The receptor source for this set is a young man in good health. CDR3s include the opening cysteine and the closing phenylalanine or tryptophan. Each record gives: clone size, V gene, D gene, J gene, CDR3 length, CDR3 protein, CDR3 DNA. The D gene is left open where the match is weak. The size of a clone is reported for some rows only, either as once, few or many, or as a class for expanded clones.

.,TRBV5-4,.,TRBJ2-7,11,CASSLASEQYF,TGTGCCAGCAGCTTGGCGTCCGAGCAGTACTTC
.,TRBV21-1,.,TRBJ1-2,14,CASSKVGGLDGYTF,TGTGCCAGCAGCAAAGTGGGGGGGCTGGATGGCTACACCTTC
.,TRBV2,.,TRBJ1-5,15,CASSNEGLSNQPQHF,TGTGCCAGCAGTAACGAGGGACTTAGCAATCAGCCCCAGCATTTT
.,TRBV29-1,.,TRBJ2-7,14,CSVRMPQGSYEQYF,TGCAGCGTCCGCATGCCCCAGGGTTCCTACGAGCAGTACTTC
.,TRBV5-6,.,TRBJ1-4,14,CASSYKQGSEKLFF,TGTGCCAGCAGTTATAAACAGGGAAGTGAAAAACTGTTTTTT
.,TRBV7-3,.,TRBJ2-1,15,CASSLTRGSYNEQFF,TGTGCCAGCAGCTTAACTCGGGGCTCCTACAATGAGCAGTTCTTC
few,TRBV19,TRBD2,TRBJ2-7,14,CASSMEAGDYEQYF,TGTGCCAGTAGTATGGAGGCGGGGGACTACGAGCAGTACTTC
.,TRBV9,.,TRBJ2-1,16,CASSPVAKRTYNEQFF,TGTGCCAGCAGCCCGGTGGCGAAGAGGACCTACAATGAGCAGTTCTTC
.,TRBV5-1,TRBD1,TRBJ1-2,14,CASSLGTGGYGYTF,TGCGCCAGCAGCTTGGGGACAGGGGGCTATGGCTACACCTTC
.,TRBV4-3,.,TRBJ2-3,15,CASSQDLGGGDTQYF,TGCGCCAGCAGCCAAGATCTAGGAGGAGGAGATACGCAGTATTTT
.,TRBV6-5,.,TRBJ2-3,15,CASHSGSAGTDTQYF,TGTGCCAGCCACTCCGGGAGCGCGGGCACAGATACGCAGTATTTT
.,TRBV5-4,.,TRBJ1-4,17,CASSKKQGAEGNEKLFF,TGTGCCAGCAGCAAAAAACAAGGGGCCGAGGGGAATGAAAAACTGTTTTTT
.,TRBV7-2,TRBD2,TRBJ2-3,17,CASSLKPGLARPDTQYF,TGTGCCAGCAGCTTAAAACCGGGACTAGCGCGCCCAGATACGCAGTATTTT
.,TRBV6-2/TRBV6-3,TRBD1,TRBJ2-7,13,CASSEDRDYEQYF,TGTGCCAGCAGTGAGGACAGGGACTACGAGCAGTACTTC
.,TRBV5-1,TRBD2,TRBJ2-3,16,CASSSYAGGPTDTQYF,TGCGCCAGCAGCTCCTATGCGGGAGGGCCGACAGATACGCAGTATTTT
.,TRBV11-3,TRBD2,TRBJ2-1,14,CASSPLAGGDEQFF,TGTGCCAGCAGTCCACTAGCGGGAGGTGATGAGCAGTTCTTC
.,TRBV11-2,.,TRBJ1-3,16,CASSLALGSSGNTIYF,TGTGCCAGCAGCTTAGCCTTGGGCAGCTCTGGAAACACCATATATTTT
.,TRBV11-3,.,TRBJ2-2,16,CASSFNSGPTTGELFF,TGTGCCAGCAGCTTTAACAGCGGCCCCACCACCGGGGAGCTGTTTTTT
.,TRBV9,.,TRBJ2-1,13,CASSVDLWNEQFF,TGTGCCAGCAGCGTAGACTTATGGAATGAGCAGTTCTTC
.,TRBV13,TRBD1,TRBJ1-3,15,CASSLDRGPGNTIYF,TGTGCCAGCAGCTTGGACAGGGGGCCCGGAAACACCATATATTTT
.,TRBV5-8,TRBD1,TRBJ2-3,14,CASSLGQGSDTQYF,TGTGCCAGCAGCCTCGGACAGGGATCAGATACGCAGTATTTT
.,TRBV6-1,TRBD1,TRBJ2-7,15,CASSEPRDSSYEQYF,TGTGCCAGCAGTGAACCCCGGGACAGTTCCTACGAGCAGTACTTC
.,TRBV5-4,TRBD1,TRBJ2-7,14,CASSARDRSYEQYF,TGTGCCAGCAGCGCCCGGGACAGGAGTTACGAGCAGTACTTC
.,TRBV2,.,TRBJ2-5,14,CASTPGRTQETQYF,TGTGCCAGCACTCCGGGGAGAACCCAAGAGACCCAGTACTTC
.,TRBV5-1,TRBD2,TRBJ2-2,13,CASCWGGAGELFF,TGCGCCAGCTGCTGGGGAGGGGCCGGGGAGCTGTTTTTT
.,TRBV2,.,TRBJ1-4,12,CASSGDGEKLFF,TGTGCCAGCAGTGGGGACGGTGAAAAACTGTTTTTT
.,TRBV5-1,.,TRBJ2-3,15,CASSLQGTSTDTQYF,TGCGCCAGCAGCTTACAGGGGACTAGCACAGATACGCAGTATTTT
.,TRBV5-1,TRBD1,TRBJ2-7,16,CASSFIPGQGNNEQYF,TGCGCCAGCAGCTTTATACCGGGACAGGGGAACAACGAGCAGTACTTC
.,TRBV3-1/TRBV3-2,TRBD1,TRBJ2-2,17,CASSQETGTGYTGELFF,TGTGCCAGCAGCCAGGAAACCGGGACAGGGTATACCGGGGAGCTGTTTTTT
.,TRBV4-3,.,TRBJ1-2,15,CASSQVPGEVYGYTF,TGCGCCAGCAGCCAAGTCCCAGGGGAGGTCTATGGCTACACCTTC
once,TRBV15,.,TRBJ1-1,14,CATSSLLGSTEAFF,TGTGCCACCAGCTCCCTTCTGGGGTCCACTGAAGCTTTCTTT
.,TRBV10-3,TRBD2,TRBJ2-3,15,CAISESPGLDDTQYF,TGTGCCATCAGTGAGTCCCCGGGACTAGATGATACGCAGTATTTT
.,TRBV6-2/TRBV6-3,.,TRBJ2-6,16,CASSSPRGTGANVLTF,TGTGCCAGCAGTTCGCCTCGGGGTACTGGGGCCAACGTCCTGACTTTC
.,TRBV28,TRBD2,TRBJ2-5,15,CASSFPSGSVETQYF,TGTGCCAGCAGTTTTCCCAGCGGGAGTGTGGAGACCCAGTACTTC
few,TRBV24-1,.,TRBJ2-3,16,CATSARGLGERRTQYF,TGTGCCACAAGTGCGAGAGGTCTGGGAGAGCGCCGTACGCAGTATTTT
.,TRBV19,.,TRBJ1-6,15,CASSIRGAVNSPLHF,TGTGCCAGTAGTATCAGAGGGGCAGTTAATTCACCCCTCCACTTT
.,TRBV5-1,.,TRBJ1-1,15,CASSLGGTARPEAFF,TGCGCCAGCAGCTTGGGAGGGACGGCCAGGCCTGAAGCTTTCTTT
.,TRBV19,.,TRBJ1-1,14,CASSSLRVETEAFF,TGTGCCAGTAGCTCTCTGCGGGTCGAGACTGAAGCTTTCTTT
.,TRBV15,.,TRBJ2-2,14,CATSRDMVTGELFF,TGTGCCACCAGCAGAGATATGGTCACCGGGGAGCTGTTTTTT
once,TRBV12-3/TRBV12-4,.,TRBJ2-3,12,CASRSDWGAQYF,TGTGCCAGCAGGTCCGACTGGGGCGCGCAGTATTTT
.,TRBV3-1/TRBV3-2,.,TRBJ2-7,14,CASSQDGSSYEQYF,TGTGCCAGCAGCCAAGACGGTAGCTCCTACGAGCAGTACTTC
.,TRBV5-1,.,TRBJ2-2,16,CASSLEAGQNTGELFF,TGCGCCAGCAGCTTGGAGGCCGGACAGAACACCGGGGAGCTGTTTTTT
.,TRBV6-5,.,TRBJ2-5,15,CASSYSAGFQETQYF,TGTGCCAGCAGTTACTCTGCAGGTTTCCAAGAGACCCAGTACTTC
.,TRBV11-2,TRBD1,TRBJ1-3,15,CASSPGTGTGNTIYF,TGTGCCAGCAGCCCGGGGACAGGGACCGGAAACACCATATATTTT
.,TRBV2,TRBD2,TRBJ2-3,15,CASSELAGVSDTQYF,TGTGCCAGCAGTGAACTAGCGGGAGTTTCAGATACGCAGTATTTT
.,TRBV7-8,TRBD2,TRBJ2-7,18,CASQALTTAGLRSYEQYF,TGTGCCAGCCAAGCACTCACAACAGCGGGACTTCGCTCCTACGAGCAGTACTTC
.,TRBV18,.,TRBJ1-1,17,CASSPGLRRGMNTEAFF,TGTGCCAGCTCACCAGGGCTAAGACGGGGGATGAACACTGAAGCTTTCTTT
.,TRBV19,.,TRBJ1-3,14,CASSIAGRGNTIYF,TGTGCCAGTAGTATTGCAGGGCGCGGAAACACCATATATTTT
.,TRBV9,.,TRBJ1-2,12,CASSVPNRGYTF,TGTGCCAGCAGCGTCCCCAACCGGGGCTACACCTTC